Given below is one TCR beta chain in context. The CDR3 loop spans 12 amino acids. Germline V gene data show CDR1 as SGHTA and CDR2 as FQGNSA. Between the trimmed V and J ends, which lost 5 bases and 2 bases, there was a span of 5 bases. This record comes from a study of cytomegalovirus exposure and HLA in healthy donors. 60 Vbeta and 13 Jbeta primers were used in PCR. Sequencing used immunoSEQ multiplex PCR; TCRdb keeps in-frame clones, though not all of them. The data hold over 95,000 clones, with about four fifths observed a single time. Sequencing was carried out using PBMCs. The TCR sequence derives from a young woman in good health and CMV-seronegative. V is TRBV7-2 and J is TRBJ2-3; D ambiguous. CDR3 sequence (DNA): TGTGCCAGCAGCCTGTCCACAGATACGCAGTATTTT. Residues: CASSLSTDTQYF.